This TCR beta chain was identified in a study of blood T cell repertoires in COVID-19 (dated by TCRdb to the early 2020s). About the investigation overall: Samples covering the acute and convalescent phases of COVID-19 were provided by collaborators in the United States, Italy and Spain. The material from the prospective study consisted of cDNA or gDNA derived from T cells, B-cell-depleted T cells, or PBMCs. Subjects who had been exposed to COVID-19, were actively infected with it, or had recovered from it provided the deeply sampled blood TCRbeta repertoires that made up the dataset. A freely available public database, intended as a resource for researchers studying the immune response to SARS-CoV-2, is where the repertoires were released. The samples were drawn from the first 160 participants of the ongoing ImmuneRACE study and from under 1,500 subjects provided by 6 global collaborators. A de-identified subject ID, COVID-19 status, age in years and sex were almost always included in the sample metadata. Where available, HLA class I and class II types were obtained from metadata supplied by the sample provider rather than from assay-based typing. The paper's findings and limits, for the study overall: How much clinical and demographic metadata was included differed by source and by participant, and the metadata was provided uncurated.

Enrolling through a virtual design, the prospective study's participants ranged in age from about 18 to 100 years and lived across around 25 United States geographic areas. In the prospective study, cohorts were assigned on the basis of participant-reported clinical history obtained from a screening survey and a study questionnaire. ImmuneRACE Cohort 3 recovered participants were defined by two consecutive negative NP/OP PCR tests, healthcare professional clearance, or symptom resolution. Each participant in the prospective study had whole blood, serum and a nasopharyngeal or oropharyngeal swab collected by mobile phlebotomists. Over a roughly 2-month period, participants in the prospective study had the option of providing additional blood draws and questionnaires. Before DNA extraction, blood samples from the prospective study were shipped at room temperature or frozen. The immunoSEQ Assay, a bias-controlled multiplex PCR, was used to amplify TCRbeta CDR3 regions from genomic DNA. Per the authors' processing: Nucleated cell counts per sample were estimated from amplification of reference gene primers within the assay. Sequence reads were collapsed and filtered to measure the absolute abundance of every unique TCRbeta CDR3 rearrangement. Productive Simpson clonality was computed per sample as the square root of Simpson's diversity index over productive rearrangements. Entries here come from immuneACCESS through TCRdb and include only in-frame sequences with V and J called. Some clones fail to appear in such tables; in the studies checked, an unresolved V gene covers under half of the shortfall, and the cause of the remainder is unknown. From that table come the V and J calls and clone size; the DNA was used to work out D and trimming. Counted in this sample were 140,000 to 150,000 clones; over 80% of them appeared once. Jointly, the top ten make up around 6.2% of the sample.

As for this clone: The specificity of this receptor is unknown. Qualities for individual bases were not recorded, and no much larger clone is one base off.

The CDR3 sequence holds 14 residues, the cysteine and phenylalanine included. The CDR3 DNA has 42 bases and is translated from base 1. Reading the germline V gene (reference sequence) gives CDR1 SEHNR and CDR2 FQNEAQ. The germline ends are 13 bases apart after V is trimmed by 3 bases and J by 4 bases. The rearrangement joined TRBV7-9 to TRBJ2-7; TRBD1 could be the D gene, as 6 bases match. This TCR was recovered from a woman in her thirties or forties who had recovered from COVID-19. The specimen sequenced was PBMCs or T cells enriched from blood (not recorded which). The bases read TGTGCCAGCAGCTTTGGGGGCAGGGGTTACGAGCAGTACTTC. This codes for CASSFGGRGYEQYF.